One T cell receptor (beta chain) is described in this entry. These data belong to a study of blood T cell repertoires in COVID-19. Measured with immunoSEQ multiplex PCR; TCRdb has only the in-frame clones, and not every one. Here the sample spans approximately 250,000 clones, around nine tenths being singletons. The length of the CDR3 is 19 residues. With 4 bases removed from V and 1 base from J, the gap between germline ends came to 25 bases. The germline V gene has CDR1 LNHDA and CDR2 SQIVND (reference sequence). The sequence was collected from a woman aged 60-75 years with COVID-19, enrolled during active disease. Sequenced material: peripheral blood. The rearrangement uses TRBV19 and TRBJ1-2; D perhaps matches TRBD1 (6 bases). DNA of the CDR3: TGTGCCAGTAGTACCCCCATACCTGTTACAGGGCACCTTAACTATGGCTACACCTTC. Protein sequence: CASSTPIPVTGHLNYGYTF.